Listed below are T cell receptor beta chains from one sample, sequenced in a study of Ad26.COV2.S vaccination and SARS-CoV-2 variants. Assay used: immunoSEQ multiplex PCR; TCRdb lists only in-frame clones, some missing. The sample lists about 320,000 clones, around 83% occurring once. Sequencing was performed on peripheral blood, taken in a trial of Ad26.COV2.S vaccine versus placebo. These receptors were taken from a person between 18 and 65 years old who received the Ad26.COV2.S COVID-19 vaccine or a placebo. Each CDR3 is given with its conserved first and last residue. Fields, in order: V gene, CDR3 length, D gene, J gene, clone size, CDR3 protein, CDR3 DNA. The D gene is left open where the match is weak. Clone size is shown for a subset of rows, as once, few, many or a class of expanded clone.

v_call: TRBV11-2; cdr3_length: 14; d_call: NA; j_call: TRBJ2-3; clone_size: NA; cdr3_aa: CASSLDGRTDTQYF; cdr3_nt: TGTGCCAGCAGCTTAGATGGCCGGACAGATACGCAGTATTTT
v_call: TRBV25-1; cdr3_length: 11; d_call: NA; j_call: TRBJ1-6; clone_size: NA; cdr3_aa: CASSEDGPLHF; cdr3_nt: TGTGCCAGCAGTGAAGATGGGCCCCTCCACTTT
v_call: TRBV5-1; cdr3_length: 16; d_call: NA; j_call: TRBJ2-2; clone_size: NA; cdr3_aa: CASSLAKSRDTGELFF; cdr3_nt: TGCGCCAGCAGCTTGGCCAAGAGTAGGGACACCGGGGAGCTGTTTTTT
v_call: TRBV3-1/TRBV3-2; cdr3_length: 12; d_call: NA; j_call: TRBJ2-1; clone_size: NA; cdr3_aa: CASSHLDTEQFF; cdr3_nt: TGTGCCAGCAGCCATCTGGACACTGAGCAGTTCTTC
v_call: TRBV19; cdr3_length: 14; d_call: NA; j_call: TRBJ1-5; clone_size: NA; cdr3_aa: CASSSAGNNQPQHF; cdr3_nt: TGTGCCAGTAGTTCCGCCGGGAACAATCAGCCCCAGCATTTT
v_call: TRBV25-1; cdr3_length: 16; d_call: NA; j_call: TRBJ2-1; clone_size: NA; cdr3_aa: CASSDPAGQFYNEQFF; cdr3_nt: TGTGCCAGCAGTGACCCCGCGGGACAGTTCTACAATGAGCAGTTCTTC
v_call: TRBV9; cdr3_length: 13; d_call: TRBD2; j_call: TRBJ2-7; clone_size: NA; cdr3_aa: CASSFSGGGEQYF; cdr3_nt: TGTGCCAGCAGCTTCTCGGGGGGTGGCGAGCAGTACTTC
v_call: TRBV5-5; cdr3_length: 15; d_call: NA; j_call: TRBJ1-6; clone_size: NA; cdr3_aa: CASSFSGVYNSPLHF; cdr3_nt: TGTGCCAGCAGCTTTTCGGGGGTCTATAATTCACCCCTCCACTTT
v_call: TRBV14; cdr3_length: 17; d_call: NA; j_call: TRBJ2-3; clone_size: NA; cdr3_aa: CASSQGNSGPSTDTQYF; cdr3_nt: TGTGCCAGCAGCCAAGGAAATAGCGGCCCTAGCACAGATACGCAGTATTTT
v_call: TRBV5-4; cdr3_length: 13; d_call: NA; j_call: TRBJ1-1; clone_size: once; cdr3_aa: CASSFAANTEAFF; cdr3_nt: TGTGCCAGCAGCTTTGCAGCGAACACTGAAGCTTTCTTT
v_call: TRBV18; cdr3_length: 22; d_call: TRBD2; j_call: TRBJ2-2; clone_size: NA; cdr3_aa: CASSPVEATRTSGGPTAGELFF; cdr3_nt: TGTGCCAGCTCACCCGTTGAGGCCACACGGACTAGCGGGGGCCCTACGGCCGGGGAGCTGTTTTTT
v_call: TRBV6-5; cdr3_length: 13; d_call: NA; j_call: TRBJ2-3; clone_size: NA; cdr3_aa: CASQLGGTDTQYF; cdr3_nt: TGTGCCAGCCAGTTAGGGGGCACAGATACGCAGTATTTT
v_call: TRBV18; cdr3_length: 15; d_call: NA; j_call: TRBJ1-3; clone_size: NA; cdr3_aa: CASSPLQGYGNTIYF; cdr3_nt: TGTGCCAGCTCACCATTACAGGGATATGGAAACACCATATATTTT
v_call: TRBV7-3; cdr3_length: 17; d_call: NA; j_call: TRBJ2-2; clone_size: NA; cdr3_aa: CASSLTPAGFDTGELFF; cdr3_nt: TGTGCCAGCAGCTTAACCCCAGCCGGGTTTGACACCGGGGAGCTGTTTTTT
v_call: TRBV7-2; cdr3_length: 11; d_call: NA; j_call: TRBJ2-1; clone_size: NA; cdr3_aa: CASSLRNEQFF; cdr3_nt: TGTGCCAGCAGCCTTCGAAATGAGCAGTTCTTC
v_call: TRBV5-1; cdr3_length: 13; d_call: NA; j_call: TRBJ1-1; clone_size: NA; cdr3_aa: CASSLGRVGEAFF; cdr3_nt: TGCGCCAGCAGCTTGGGAAGGGTTGGTGAAGCTTTCTTT
v_call: TRBV19; cdr3_length: 13; d_call: NA; j_call: TRBJ2-1; clone_size: NA; cdr3_aa: CASTQDRYNEQFF; cdr3_nt: TGTGCCAGTACCCAAGACAGGTACAATGAGCAGTTCTTC
v_call: TRBV5-8; cdr3_length: 14; d_call: TRBD1; j_call: TRBJ2-7; clone_size: NA; cdr3_aa: CASSPGTGRAEQYF; cdr3_nt: TGTGCCAGCAGCCCAGGGACAGGGAGGGCCGAGCAGTACTTC
v_call: TRBV2; cdr3_length: 12; d_call: NA; j_call: TRBJ1-2; clone_size: NA; cdr3_aa: CASKRLAYGYTF; cdr3_nt: TGTGCCAGCAAGAGGTTAGCCTATGGCTACACCTTC
v_call: TRBV13; cdr3_length: 14; d_call: NA; j_call: TRBJ2-1; clone_size: NA; cdr3_aa: CASAGQGGYNEQFF; cdr3_nt: TGTGCCAGCGCTGGGCAGGGGGGATACAATGAGCAGTTCTTC
v_call: TRBV3-1/TRBV3-2; cdr3_length: 17; d_call: NA; j_call: TRBJ2-1; clone_size: NA; cdr3_aa: CASSQDDVSAAYNEQFF; cdr3_nt: TGTGCCAGCAGCCAAGATGATGTTTCCGCGGCATACAATGAGCAGTTCTTC
v_call: TRBV30; cdr3_length: 16; d_call: TRBD2; j_call: TRBJ2-5; clone_size: few; cdr3_aa: CAWSAGIAGGQETQYF; cdr3_nt: TGTGCCTGGAGTGCAGGCATAGCGGGGGGACAAGAGACCCAGTACTTC
v_call: TRBV19; cdr3_length: 17; d_call: TRBD1; j_call: TRBJ2-5; clone_size: NA; cdr3_aa: CASSRGQGANRQETQYF; cdr3_nt: TGTGCCAGTAGTCGGGGACAGGGGGCGAACCGACAAGAGACCCAGTACTTC
v_call: TRBV3-1/TRBV3-2; cdr3_length: 14; d_call: NA; j_call: TRBJ2-7; clone_size: few; cdr3_aa: CASSQERGAYEQYF; cdr3_nt: TGTGCCAGCAGCCAAGAAAGGGGTGCCTACGAGCAGTACTTC
v_call: TRBV30; cdr3_length: 14; d_call: TRBD1; j_call: TRBJ1-1; clone_size: NA; cdr3_aa: CAWRVTGSNTEAFF; cdr3_nt: TGTGCCTGGAGAGTGACAGGGTCAAACACTGAAGCTTTCTTT
v_call: TRBV5-1; cdr3_length: 14; d_call: TRBD1; j_call: TRBJ1-4; clone_size: NA; cdr3_aa: CASSQGGEGEKLFF; cdr3_nt: TGCGCCAGCAGTCAAGGGGGCGAAGGGGAAAAACTGTTTTTT
v_call: TRBV5-6; cdr3_length: 14; d_call: NA; j_call: TRBJ2-5; clone_size: NA; cdr3_aa: CASITLRTEETQYF; cdr3_nt: TGTGCCAGCATCACTCTAAGGACGGAAGAGACCCAGTACTTC
v_call: TRBV5-1; cdr3_length: 16; d_call: NA; j_call: TRBJ2-6; clone_size: NA; cdr3_aa: CASQFWDRSGANVLTF; cdr3_nt: TGCGCCAGTCAATTTTGGGATAGGTCTGGGGCCAACGTCCTGACTTTC
v_call: TRBV23-1; cdr3_length: 23; d_call: TRBD1; j_call: TRBJ2-2; clone_size: NA; cdr3_aa: CASSQSFYPTGQPKGVYTGELFF; cdr3_nt: TGCGCCAGCAGTCAATCGTTTTATCCGACGGGACAGCCAAAAGGGGTTTACACCGGGGAGCTGTTTTTT
v_call: TRBV25-1; cdr3_length: 14; d_call: NA; j_call: TRBJ2-2; clone_size: few; cdr3_aa: CASSGNRDTGELFF; cdr3_nt: TGTGCCAGCAGTGGCAACAGGGACACCGGGGAGCTGTTTTTT
v_call: TRBV3-1/TRBV3-2; cdr3_length: 15; d_call: NA; j_call: TRBJ2-5; clone_size: NA; cdr3_aa: CASSHGGGAQETQYF; cdr3_nt: TGTGCCAGCAGCCATGGCGGTGGGGCCCAAGAGACCCAGTACTTC
v_call: TRBV7-2; cdr3_length: 13; d_call: TRBD1; j_call: TRBJ2-5; clone_size: NA; cdr3_aa: CASSLQTGETQYF; cdr3_nt: TGTGCCAGCAGCTTACAGACAGGGGAGACCCAGTACTTC
v_call: TRBV24-1; cdr3_length: 15; d_call: NA; j_call: TRBJ2-3; clone_size: NA; cdr3_aa: CATSDSTGHPDTQYF; cdr3_nt: TGTGCCACCAGTGATTCGACAGGTCATCCAGATACGCAGTATTTT
v_call: TRBV18; cdr3_length: 14; d_call: TRBD1; j_call: TRBJ1-6; clone_size: few; cdr3_aa: CASSPRGLNSPLHF; cdr3_nt: TGTGCCAGCTCACCTAGGGGGCTTAATTCACCCCTCCACTTT
v_call: TRBV21-1; cdr3_length: 15; d_call: NA; j_call: TRBJ2-7; clone_size: NA; cdr3_aa: CASSPKAGAGYEQYF; cdr3_nt: TGTGCCAGCAGCCCTAAGGCGGGGGCAGGGTACGAGCAGTACTTC
v_call: TRBV6-2/TRBV6-3; cdr3_length: 16; d_call: TRBD1; j_call: TRBJ1-5; clone_size: NA; cdr3_aa: CASSNRGRGGNQPQHF; cdr3_nt: TGTGCCAGCAGTAACAGGGGGCGCGGTGGCAATCAGCCCCAGCATTTT
v_call: TRBV30; cdr3_length: 13; d_call: TRBD1; j_call: TRBJ1-1; clone_size: NA; cdr3_aa: CAWRRAGGTEAFF; cdr3_nt: TGTGCCTGGAGGCGGGCAGGGGGCACTGAAGCTTTCTTT
v_call: TRBV2; cdr3_length: 16; d_call: TRBD2; j_call: TRBJ2-3; clone_size: NA; cdr3_aa: CASSDVASGRGDTQYF; cdr3_nt: TGTGCCAGCAGTGACGTAGCTAGCGGGCGGGGAGATACGCAGTATTTT
v_call: TRBV20-1; cdr3_length: 14; d_call: NA; j_call: TRBJ1-6; clone_size: NA; cdr3_aa: CSASRGPNYSPLHF; cdr3_nt: TGCAGTGCTAGTCGGGGCCCCAATTATTCACCCCTCCACTTT
v_call: TRBV27; cdr3_length: 16; d_call: NA; j_call: TRBJ1-1; clone_size: NA; cdr3_aa: CASSPYSAVTNTEAFF; cdr3_nt: TGTGCCAGCAGTCCCTATTCCGCAGTGACGAACACTGAAGCTTTCTTT
v_call: TRBV7-2; cdr3_length: 15; d_call: NA; j_call: TRBJ1-4; clone_size: once; cdr3_aa: CASSLARQPNEKLFF; cdr3_nt: TGTGCCAGCAGCTTAGCACGGCAGCCGAATGAAAAACTGTTTTTT
v_call: TRBV11-2; cdr3_length: 15; d_call: NA; j_call: TRBJ1-3; clone_size: few; cdr3_aa: CASSFGQGLRNTIYF; cdr3_nt: TGTGCCAGCAGCTTTGGGCAGGGTTTGAGAAACACCATATATTTT
v_call: TRBV18; cdr3_length: 17; d_call: NA; j_call: TRBJ1-3; clone_size: NA; cdr3_aa: CASSPRAYSGAGNTIYF; cdr3_nt: TGTGCCAGCTCACCACGAGCTTACTCGGGGGCCGGAAACACCATATATTTT
v_call: TRBV2; cdr3_length: 16; d_call: TRBD1; j_call: TRBJ2-7; clone_size: once; cdr3_aa: CASSERGQGFSYEQYF; cdr3_nt: TGTGCCAGCAGTGAAAGGGGGCAGGGATTCTCCTACGAGCAGTACTTC
v_call: TRBV4-2; cdr3_length: 14; d_call: NA; j_call: TRBJ2-5; clone_size: NA; cdr3_aa: CASSQGGVQETQYF; cdr3_nt: TGTGCCAGCAGCCAGGGCGGAGTCCAAGAGACCCAGTACTTC
v_call: TRBV5-1; cdr3_length: 15; d_call: TRBD2; j_call: TRBJ2-7; clone_size: NA; cdr3_aa: CASSFSAGRSYEQYF; cdr3_nt: TGCGCCAGCAGCTTTTCAGCGGGGAGGTCCTACGAGCAGTACTTC
v_call: TRBV3-1/TRBV3-2; cdr3_length: 20; d_call: TRBD2; j_call: TRBJ2-1; clone_size: NA; cdr3_aa: CASSHSPFGMGTRAYNEQFF; cdr3_nt: TGTGCCAGCAGCCATTCCCCGTTTGGTATGGGGACTAGAGCCTACAATGAGCAGTTCTTC
v_call: TRBV7-2; cdr3_length: 13; d_call: NA; j_call: TRBJ1-2; clone_size: NA; cdr3_aa: CASSFGGNYGYTF; cdr3_nt: TGTGCCAGCAGCTTCGGCGGAAACTATGGCTACACCTTC
v_call: TRBV19; cdr3_length: 14; d_call: TRBD1; j_call: TRBJ1-2; clone_size: NA; cdr3_aa: CASHDRGRDYGYTF; cdr3_nt: TGTGCCAGCCATGACAGGGGTCGGGACTATGGCTACACCTTC
v_call: TRBV3-1/TRBV3-2; cdr3_length: 15; d_call: TRBD1; j_call: TRBJ2-2; clone_size: NA; cdr3_aa: CASRTGETNTGELFF; cdr3_nt: TGTGCCAGCCGAACAGGGGAGACGAACACCGGGGAGCTGTTTTTT
v_call: TRBV6-6; cdr3_length: 13; d_call: NA; j_call: TRBJ1-2; clone_size: NA; cdr3_aa: CASRLDSNYGYTF; cdr3_nt: TGTGCCAGCAGACTCGACAGCAACTATGGCTACACCTTC
v_call: TRBV6-2/TRBV6-3; cdr3_length: 11; d_call: NA; j_call: TRBJ1-2; clone_size: NA; cdr3_aa: CASSLNYGYTF; cdr3_nt: TGTGCCAGCAGCCTAAACTATGGCTACACCTTC
v_call: TRBV9; cdr3_length: 15; d_call: NA; j_call: TRBJ2-5; clone_size: NA; cdr3_aa: CASSVAAGLQETQYF; cdr3_nt: TGTGCCAGCAGCGTAGCTGCCGGCCTTCAAGAGACCCAGTACTTC
v_call: TRBV3-1/TRBV3-2; cdr3_length: 13; d_call: NA; j_call: TRBJ2-1; clone_size: NA; cdr3_aa: CASSQLHRNEQFF; cdr3_nt: TGTGCCAGCAGCCAATTGCACCGAAATGAGCAGTTCTTC
v_call: TRBV7-3; cdr3_length: 15; d_call: NA; j_call: TRBJ2-1; clone_size: once; cdr3_aa: CASSPSTGPPNEQFF; cdr3_nt: TGTGCCAGCAGCCCAAGCACAGGGCCTCCTAATGAGCAGTTCTTC